This T cell receptor beta chain comes out of a study of identical twins. Overall study results and limits: Within monozygotic twins, out-of-frame TCR alpha sharing was underestimated by the models.

Template switching, a step in the protocol, added a universal primer site, and cDNA carried unique molecular identifiers. TCRdb reprocessed the 5' RACE reads with MiXCR, giving one entry per CDR3 protein. Among about 720,000 distinct CDR3 sequences, roughly 18% were seen once, and the ten largest hold about 12%. As regards this clonotype: The antigen is undetermined.

Per the germline V gene, CDR1 is MGHRA and CDR2 is YSYEKL. The CDR3 consists of 16 residues. Trimming cost V 0 bases and J 5 bases; bases outside gene matches: 2. These data are also associated with another study on T cells expressing NK-cell markers.

This receptor was obtained from a woman aged 18-29 years in good health. Material: PBMCs. The chain has TRBV4-1 and TRBJ2-1; 12 nucleotides align to TRBD2. CDR3 sequence: CASSQDASGRDNEQFF. The CDR3 DNA is TGCGCCAGCAGCCAAGATGCTAGCGGGAGGGACAATGAGCAGTTCTTC.